Below, 13 T cell receptor beta chains from the same sample are listed, as sequenced in a study of shared clonotypes between healthy human individuals. Naive CD8 cells, CD45RO-negative and positively selected for CCR7, excluded terminally differentiated effector memory CD45RA+ cells. Repertoires were generated with immunoSEQ multiplex PCR, while TCRdb's copy carries only in-frame clones and drops some. This sample yields 550,000 to 750,000 clones, of which roughly 94% are seen a single time; 20% to 25% belongs to the top ten. Sequencing was carried out using naive CD8+ T cells sorted from blood. These receptors all come from a man under 40 in good health.

The chain links TRBV27 to TRBJ2-1; D is unresolved. Trimming took off 10 bases at V and 10 bases at J, with 14 bases between the two ends. The CDR3 covers 11 residues. Germline loops: CDR1 MNHEY, CDR2 SMNVEV (reference sequence). CDR3 loop: CATIRSTEQFF. CDR3 coding DNA: TGTGCCACCATCCGATCGACAGAGCAGTTCTTC.

The chain has TRBV4-1 and TRBJ2-7; 10 nucleotides agree with TRBD2. The CDR3 runs 16 residues. The V gene end was trimmed by 4 bases and the J gene end by 3 bases; junction bases not matched to a gene: 9. CDR1 is MGHRA and CDR2 is YSYEKL in the germline V gene. The CDR3 region has the DNA TGCGCCAGCAGCCTTAACACCGGGACTAGCGACTACGAGCAGTACTTC. Protein product: CASSLNTGTSDYEQYF.

The rearrangement links TRBV27 to TRBJ2-1; D gene uncertain. This CDR3 has 11 amino acids. Germline lookup yields CDR1 MNHEY and CDR2 SMNVEV (reference sequence). V was pared by 8 bases and J by 4 bases, with 6 bases between. CDR3 region: CASGDYNEQFF. The CDR3 DNA follows: TGTGCCAGCGGAGATTACAATGAGCAGTTCTTC.

The chain is built from TRBV29-1 and TRBJ2-7; 11 bases line up with TRBD1. V lost 4 bases to trimming and J lost 2 bases; unmatched junction nucleotides: 4. The CDR3 length is 14 residues. Germline V CDR1 and CDR2: SQVTM, ANQGSEA. The CDR3 bases are TGCAGCGTTGCGGGACAGGGGGAGACCTACGAGCAGTACTTC. As protein: CSVAGQGETYEQYF.

This clone came up once. This chain uses TRBV7-9 with TRBJ2-7; 7 positions agree with TRBD1. Unmatched junction bases numbered 9, after V lost 4 bases and J lost 3 bases. CDR3 length: 15 residues. Per germline, CDR1 SEHNR and CDR2 FQNEAQ (reference sequence). The CDR3 protein is CASSSQGDRDYEQYF. The CDR3 DNA reads as TGTGCCAGCAGCTCCCAAGGTGACAGGGACTACGAGCAGTACTTC. The complete variable domain, with remaining parts taken from reference TRBV7-9 and TRBJ2-7, reads DTGVSQNPRHKITKRGQNVTFRCDPISEHNRLYWYRQTLGQGPEFLTYFQNEAQLEKSRLLSDRFSAERPKGSFSTLEIQRTEQGDSAMYLCASSSQGDRDYEQYFGPGTRLTVT.

This clone was recorded only once. The chain combines TRBV19 with TRBJ2-7; a possible D gene is TRBD2 (5 bases). Germline V lookup: CDR1 LNHDA, CDR2 SQIVND (reference sequence). The CDR3 is made up of 14 amino acids. The ends were cut back, 6 bases at V and 0 bases at J, with 12 bases in the middle. The CDR3 bases are TGTGCCAGTAGCTTCGGGGTGGGCTCCTACGAGCAGTACTTC. It yields the protein CASSFGVGSYEQYF.

The chain couples TRBV6-4 to TRBJ2-1; possible D gene TRBD2, 6 bases. The V end was cut by 6 bases, the J end by 8 bases, with 14 bases between. Germline V gene sequence: CDR1 MRHNA, CDR2 SNTAGT. The CDR3 loop spans 13 amino acids. The CDR3 coding sequence is TGTGCCAGCAGCCCCGGCGGGGCCCATGAGCAGTTCTTC. Translating gives CASSPGGAHEQFF.

J is TRBJ2-7 and V is TRBV30; D not resolved. The germline V gene has CDR1 GTSNPN and CDR2 SVGIG (reference sequence). The CDR3 spans 19 residues. V was clipped by 3 bases and J by 0 bases, with 27 bases between them. DNA of the CDR3: TGTGCCTGGAGCGACGGCGTGATGACCCTCTCCTATCTCTCCTACGAGCAGTACTTC. It yields the protein CAWSDGVMTLSYLSYEQYF. The full variable domain, rest sourced from reference TRBV30 and TRBJ2-7, is SQTIHQWPATLVQPVGSPLSLECTVEGTSNPNLYWYRQAAGRGLQLLFYSVGIGQISSEVPQNLSASRPQDRQFILSSKKLLLSDSGFYLCAWSDGVMTLSYLSYEQYFGPGTRLTVT.

This sequence joins TRBV4-3 and TRBJ1-1, with D tentatively TRBD1 (5 bases). CDR3 length: 14 residues. Trimming pared 1 base from V and 8 bases from J, leaving 14 bases between. CDR1 LGHNA and CDR2 YSLEER come from the germline V gene. This chain's CDR3 is CASSQVGTGAEAFF. Written as DNA, the CDR3 is TGCGCCAGCAGCCAAGTTGGCACCGGGGCCGAAGCTTTCTTT.

This chain connects TRBV19 to TRBJ2-1, with D hard to call. The germline V and J ends were trimmed by 3 bases and 4 bases, with 13 bases remaining between them. The CDR3 is 15 amino acids. Per germline, CDR1 LNHDA and CDR2 SQIVND (reference sequence). The CDR3 reads CASSITWAIYNEQFF. DNA of the CDR3: TGTGCCAGTAGTATTACGTGGGCCATTTACAATGAGCAGTTCTTC.

V usage is TRBV5-1 and J usage is TRBJ1-1; a possible D gene is TRBD1 (5 bases). The V and J ends lost 0 bases and 4 bases respectively, with 7 bases between them. Looked up from germline, CDR1 is SGHRS and CDR2 is YFSETQ. The CDR3 loop spans 13 amino acids. The CDR3 sequence is CASSLAGSTEAFF. As DNA, the CDR3 is TGCGCCAGCAGCTTGGCAGGGTCCACTGAAGCTTTCTTT.

V gene TRBV7-2 combines with J gene TRBJ2-7; 12 bases match TRBD2. V gave up 4 bases and J gave up 6 bases; unmatched junction bases: 7. The CDR3 runs 15 residues. Germline CDR1 is SGHTA and CDR2 is FQGNSA. The DNA for the CDR3 is TGTGCCAGCAGCTGGACTAGCGGGAAATCAAGCGAGCAGTACTTC. It codes for CASSWTSGKSSEQYF.

The rearrangement uses TRBV5-1 and TRBJ2-1; D call uncertain. CDR3 length: 14 residues. Germline V CDR1 and CDR2: SGHRS, YFSETQ. V gave up 4 bases and J gave up 8 bases, with 16 bases separating them. This CDR3 is CASSPRPSDDEQFF. In DNA form, the CDR3 reads TGCGCCAGCAGCCCCCGGCCCTCGGACGATGAGCAGTTCTTC.